Listed below are T cell receptor beta chains from one sample, sequenced in a study of T cell responses to AZD1222 COVID-19 vaccine. Data came from immunoSEQ multiplex PCR; TCRdb stores just in-frame clones and leaves some out. The data contain approximately 200,000 clones, around nine tenths of them singletons. The sample consisted of peripheral blood, taken on day 0 of AZD1222 vaccination. Receptors were obtained from an adult in good health. Each CDR3 is given with its conserved first and last residue. D genes are given only for firm matches. Not all rows give a size; the values are once, few, many and, for expanded clones, a class.

>16|once|TRBJ1-5|TRBD1|TRBV4-1
TGCGCCAGCAGCCGAACACAAGGGACAGGGGGACAGCCCCAGCATTTT
CASSRTQGTGGQPQHF
>13|once|TRBJ2-2|-|TRBV6-2/TRBV6-3
TGTGCCAGCAGCCGAGGGGTCACCGGGGAGCTGTTTTTT
CASSRGVTGELFF
>15|-|TRBJ2-7|-|TRBV27
TGTGCCAGCAGTTTAGTCCAGGCCGCCTCCTACGAGCAGTACTTC
CASSLVQAASYEQYF
>14|-|TRBJ1-6|-|TRBV6-6
TGTGCCAGCAGCCTCGGACGGGTGGGTTCACCCCTCCACTTT
CASSLGRVGSPLHF
>15|-|TRBJ1-1|TRBD1|TRBV9
TGTGCCAGCAGCGCAAGAGACAGGGGGGATACGGGAGCTTTCTTT
CASSARDRGDTGAFF
>17|-|TRBJ1-2|-|TRBV28
TGTGCCAGCAGTTTAAGGTTCAGGGCCCTCGGTCCCTATGGCTACACCTTC
CASSLRFRALGPYGYTF
>16|-|TRBJ1-2|TRBD1|TRBV2
TGTGCCAGCAGTGAATTTGGAGTTGTGACAGGGGATGGCTACACCTTC
CASSEFGVVTGDGYTF
>17|once|TRBJ1-1|TRBD1|TRBV5-1
TGCGCCAGCAGCTTCGGGCAGGGACAGGGGGTGAACACTGAAGCTTTCTTT
CASSFGQGQGVNTEAFF
>15|-|TRBJ1-5|-|TRBV19
TGTGCCAGTAGTATAATGGGAGGGACCAGTCAGCCCCAGCATTTT
CASSIMGGTSQPQHF
>13|-|TRBJ2-2|-|TRBV7-3
TGTGCCAGCAGCGTTCTAGCCCCCGGGGAGCTGTTTTTT
CASSVLAPGELFF
>15|-|TRBJ1-1|-|TRBV19
TGTGCCAGTGCTGCCCCTCGGGGGATGAACACTGAAGCTTTCTTT
CASAAPRGMNTEAFF
>14|-|TRBJ2-7|TRBD2|TRBV7-8
TGTGCCAGCAGCTTAGAACTAGCGGGGTACGAGCAGTACTTC
CASSLELAGYEQYF
>13|-|TRBJ1-4|TRBD1|TRBV3-1/TRBV3-2
TGTGCCAGCAGCCAATGGGACAGAGAAAAACTGTTTTTT
CASSQWDREKLFF
>15|-|TRBJ2-7|TRBD1|TRBV20-1
TGCAGTGCTAGTCAGGGGGCAGGCGTGGGCAGCGAGCAGTACTTC
CSASQGAGVGSEQYF
>12|-|TRBJ2-7|-|TRBV28
TGTGCCAGCAGTTTACTAATCTACGAGCAGTACTTC
CASSLLIYEQYF
>15|-|TRBJ2-3|TRBD2|TRBV6-4
TGTGCCAGCAGTGAAAGGGAGGGCAGCACAGATACGCAGTATTTT
CASSEREGSTDTQYF
>14|-|TRBJ1-1|-|TRBV11-2
TGTGCCAGCAGATACCTCGACCGGAACACTGAAGCTTTCTTT
CASRYLDRNTEAFF
>13|-|TRBJ2-7|-|TRBV6-5
TGTGCCAGCAGCAGGGATCCCTCCTACGAGCAGTACTTC
CASSRDPSYEQYF
>18|-|TRBJ2-7|TRBD2|TRBV7-6
TGTGCCAGCAGCGCAGACCCTAGCGGGGGGCACCAAACCTACGAGCAGTACTTC
CASSADPSGGHQTYEQYF
>14|-|TRBJ1-1|-|TRBV19
TGTGCCAGTAGTAGGGGGGGCATTCCCACTGAAGCTTTCTTT
CASSRGGIPTEAFF
>14|-|TRBJ2-1|-|TRBV5-1
TGCGCCAGCAACTCCGGGACCGCCTACAATGAGCAGTTCTTC
CASNSGTAYNEQFF
>13|once|TRBJ2-5|-|TRBV7-2
TGTGCCAGCTGCATCGGGATATGGGAGACCCAGTACTTC
CASCIGIWETQYF
>15|-|TRBJ1-5|-|TRBV5-1
TGCGCCAGAAACAGCTATCCATCTTTCATCCCGCCCCAGCATTTT
CARNSYPSFIPPQHF
>15|-|TRBJ1-5|-|TRBV7-9
TGTGCCAGCAGCTTGGCAGCAGGGCAGGTTCAGCCCCAGCATTTT
CASSLAAGQVQPQHF
>15|-|TRBJ2-2|-|TRBV6-6
TGTGCCAGCAGGCCCGGGCAGGGAGGAACCGGGGAGCTGTTTTTT
CASRPGQGGTGELFF
>14|-|TRBJ1-1|-|TRBV19
TGTGCCAGTACCCCCGGGGGGGCTTACACTGAAGCTTTCTTT
CASTPGGAYTEAFF
>14|-|TRBJ1-2|TRBD1|TRBV6-5
TGTGCCAGCAGGTCGACAGGGGTGAACTATGGCTACACCTTC
CASRSTGVNYGYTF
>15|-|TRBJ1-2|TRBD1|TRBV30
TGTGCCTGGAGGGAAGTCCGGACAGGGGCTCGCGGCTACACCTTC
CAWREVRTGARGYTF
>16|few|TRBJ1-6|TRBD1|TRBV5-1
TGCGCCAGCAGCTTTGGGGGACAGCATAATAATTCACCCCTCCACTTT
CASSFGGQHNNSPLHF
>18|-|TRBJ1-4|-|TRBV7-2
TGTGCCAGCAGCTTCGTCGGCGACCTGTGGAACCTTAATGAAAAACTGTTTTTT
CASSFVGDLWNLNEKLFF
>12|-|TRBJ1-6|-|TRBV28
TGTGCCAGCTCAGGGACCCTTTCACCCCTCCACTTT
CASSGTLSPLHF
>13|-|TRBJ2-2|-|TRBV29-1
TGCAGCGGGACCTTCTTCAGCACCGGGGAGCTGTTTTTT
CSGTFFSTGELFF
>14|-|TRBJ1-1|-|TRBV18
TGTGCCAGCTCACCAACCCGGGATGACACTGAAGCTTTCTTT
CASSPTRDDTEAFF
>13|-|TRBJ2-7|TRBD1|TRBV27
TGTGCCAGCAGTCCCGGGACAGTTTACGAGCAGTACTTC
CASSPGTVYEQYF
>15|-|TRBJ2-3|-|TRBV6-5
TGTGCCAGCAGTTACAACCGGGAAAGCACAGATACGCAGTATTTT
CASSYNRESTDTQYF
>14|once|TRBJ1-6|-|TRBV2
TGTGCCAGCAGTGAACTCACAACTAATTCACCCCTCCACTTT
CASSELTTNSPLHF
>15|-|TRBJ1-1|-|TRBV4-3
TGCGCCAGCAGCCAAGTTAGTCAGAGAGACACTGAAGCTTTCTTT
CASSQVSQRDTEAFF
>13|-|TRBJ1-2|TRBD1|TRBV24-1
TGTGCCACTTTGACAGGGGGCGACTATGGCTACACCTTC
CATLTGGDYGYTF
>17|-|TRBJ2-1|TRBD2|TRBV3-1/TRBV3-2
TGTGCCAGCAGCCCGGGGACTAGCGGGGGGCCAGACAATGAGCAGTTCTTC
CASSPGTSGGPDNEQFF
>17|-|TRBJ1-1|-|TRBV9
TGTGCCAGCAGCGCTCATCAATGGCAAGGGTCGAACACTGAAGCTTTCTTT
CASSAHQWQGSNTEAFF
>13|once|TRBJ1-1|TRBD1|TRBV19
TGTGCCAGTAGTAAGAGGACAGGGATGGAAGCTTTCTTT
CASSKRTGMEAFF
>13|-|TRBJ1-5|-|TRBV30
TGTGCCTGGAGTATCGGGTCGCCGCAGCCCCAGCATTTT
CAWSIGSPQPQHF
>16|once|TRBJ1-4|-|TRBV24-1
TGTGCCACCAGTGACCCCAGACAGTCAACTAATGAAAAACTGTTTTTT
CATSDPRQSTNEKLFF
>14|-|TRBJ1-1|-|TRBV5-1
TGCGCCAGCAGCTTACCGGGACCTAACACTGAAGCTTTCTTT
CASSLPGPNTEAFF
>12|few|TRBJ1-4|-|TRBV12-3/TRBV12-4
TGCGCCGCCTCTTCGACTAATGAAAAACTGTTTTTT
CAASSTNEKLFF
>14|-|TRBJ1-2|-|TRBV4-1
TGCGCCAGCAGCCGGGCCCAGGGAGCCTATGGCTACACCTTC
CASSRAQGAYGYTF
>13|-|TRBJ1-1|-|TRBV6-4
TGTGCCAGCAGTGCTAAATTGAACACTGAAGCTTTCTTT
CASSAKLNTEAFF
>15|-|TRBJ2-7|-|TRBV20-1
TGCAGTGCTAGTCGGCATTCGGGAACAGGCTACGAGCAGTACTTC
CSASRHSGTGYEQYF
>14|-|TRBJ2-7|TRBD2|TRBV10-2
TGCGCCAGCACCTCGGGAGGGCTCTCCTACGAGCAGTACTTC
CASTSGGLSYEQYF